A single sample is the source of the 8 T cell receptor beta chains below, sequenced in a study of T cells in Graves' hyperthyroidism and ophthalmopathy (dated by TCRdb to between 2018 and 2021). Libraries came from multiplex PCR. For sequencing, an Illumina HiSeq 2000 was employed. The TCR beta CDR3 regions were amplified from the RNA transcripts. The TCR CDR3 was subjected to a first round of RT-PCR using the HTBI primer set and the Qiagen OneStep RT-PCR kit. In TCRdb, the public reads were trimmed at Q25 with fastp and aligned with MiXCR, with productive beta chains retained. Each CDR3 protein appears once, grouped with its most common genes and DNA. Present in this sample are approximately 690,000 distinct CDR3 sequences, around 13% of which were seen just once. Around 13% of the sample is in the top ten clones. Sequenced sample: blood. These receptors originate from a woman aged 45-65 years with Graves' ophthalmopathy.

The rearrangement joins TRBV2 to TRBJ2-7; D is unclear. Trimming left V 6 bases short and J 7 bases short, with 22 bases between. The germline CDR1 and CDR2 sequences are SNHLY and FYNNEI. The CDR3 length is 15 residues. This CDR3 reads CASSPVGSTYEEQYF. The CDR3 nucleotides are TGTGCCAGCAGCCCCGTGGGCAGTACCTACGAGGAGCAGTACTTC.

In its sample, this clonotype was seen a few times. The chain has TRBV3-1 and TRBJ2-2; 8 positions agree with TRBD2. Germline V lookup: CDR1 LGHDT, CDR2 YNNKEL (reference sequence). CDR3 length: 17 residues. The V and J ends lost 4 bases and 4 bases, in that order; junction bases with no gene match: 11. CDR3 bases: TGTGCCAGCAGCCTAACTAGCGGAGGCACGAGCACCGGGGAGCTGTTTTTT. It yields the protein CASSLTSGGTSTGELFF.

The chain links TRBV9 to TRBJ1-4; D unclear. V lost 0 bases, J lost 7 bases, and 16 bases lay in between. The CDR3 contains 16 residues. The germline CDR1 and CDR2 sequences are SGDLS and YYNGEE. CDR3 sequence reads: CASSVGALSAVEKLFF. The CDR3 DNA reads as TGTGCCAGCAGCGTAGGGGCTTTGTCAGCCGTTGAAAAACTGTTTTTT. The variable domain in full, with the rest retrieved from reference TRBV9 and TRBJ1-4, is DSGVTQTPKHLITATGQRVTLRCSPRSGDLSVYWYQQSLDQGLQFLIQYYNGEERAKGNILERFSAQQFPDLHSELNLSSLELGDSALYFCASSVGALSAVEKLFFGSGTQLSVL.

This clonotype occurred a few times. This chain links TRBV5-1 with TRBJ2-2; 7 nucleotides align to TRBD1. V dropped 3 bases and J dropped 5; count of bases not matched to a gene: 7. CDR1 and CDR2 (germline): SGHRS, YFSETQ. The CDR3 runs 15 residues. CDR3 in amino acids: CASSWGQSGTGELFF. In nucleotides, the CDR3 is TGCGCCAGCAGCTGGGGACAGTCAGGGACCGGGGAGCTGTTTTTT.

This clonotype has at least ten counts. CDR3 nucleotides: TGCAGGACAGACAGGTCAAACATTCAGTACTTC. Translating gives CRTDRSNIQYF. The chain carries TRBV20-1 and TRBJ2-4; a possible D gene is TRBD1 (6 bases). Germline CDR1 is DFQATT and CDR2 is SNEGSKA (reference sequence). The CDR3 runs 11 residues.

This clonotype was detected ten times or more. The chain recombines TRBV20-1 with TRBJ2-7; D is undetermined. The CDR3 extends over 13 amino acids. V was pared by 1 base and J by 4 bases, with 11 bases between. CDR1 and CDR2 from the germline V gene are DFQATT and SNEGSKA (reference sequence). The CDR3 sequence is CSARAELGYEQYF. As DNA, the CDR3 is TGCAGTGCTAGAGCTGAGCTTGGGTACGAGCAGTACTTC.

The chain recombines TRBV19 with TRBJ1-6, with D possibly being TRBD1 (6 bases). V dropped 4 bases and J dropped 7 bases, with 17 bases sitting between them. Germline CDR1 reads LNHDA; CDR2 reads SQIVND (reference sequence). This CDR3 is built from 16 residues. The CDR3, as DNA: TGTGCCAGTAGTACCCAACAGGGTGCTACGAATTCACCCCTCCACTTT. Translated: CASSTQQGATNSPLHF.

This clonotype was seen more than once but under ten times. The gene calls are TRBV5-1 and TRBJ2-3, with D maybe TRBD2 (6 bases). V lost 4 bases, J lost 0 bases, and 12 bases lay in between. This CDR3 region has 15 residues. Germline V CDR1 and CDR2: SGHRS, YFSETQ. CDR3 bases: TGCGCCAGCAGCCCCGGCGGGATGAGCACAGATACGCAGTATTTT. Protein sequence: CASSPGGMSTDTQYF.